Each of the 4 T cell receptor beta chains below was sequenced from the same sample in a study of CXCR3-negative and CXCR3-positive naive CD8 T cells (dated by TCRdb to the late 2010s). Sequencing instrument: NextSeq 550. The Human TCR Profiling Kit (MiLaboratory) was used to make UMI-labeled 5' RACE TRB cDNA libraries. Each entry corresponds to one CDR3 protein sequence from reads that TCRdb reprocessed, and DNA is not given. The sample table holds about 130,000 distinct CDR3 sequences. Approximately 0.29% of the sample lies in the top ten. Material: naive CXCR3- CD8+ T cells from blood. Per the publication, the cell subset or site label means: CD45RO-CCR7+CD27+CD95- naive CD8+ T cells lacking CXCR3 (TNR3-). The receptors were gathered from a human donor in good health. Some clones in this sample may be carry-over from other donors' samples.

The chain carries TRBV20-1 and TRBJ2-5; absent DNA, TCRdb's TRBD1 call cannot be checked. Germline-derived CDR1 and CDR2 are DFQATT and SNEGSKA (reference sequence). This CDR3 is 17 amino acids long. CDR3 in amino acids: CSASSRSWSQDRETQYF.

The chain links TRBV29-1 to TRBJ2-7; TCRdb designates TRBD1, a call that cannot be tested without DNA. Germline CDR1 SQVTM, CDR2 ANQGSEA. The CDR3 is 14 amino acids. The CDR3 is CSVRGGESSYEQYF.

CDR3 sequence reads: CASSEARDSYMNTEAFF. The chain joins TRBV4-3 to TRBJ1-1. Germline loops: CDR1 LGHNA, CDR2 YSLEER. The CDR3 contains 17 residues.

CDR3 loop: CASSYTGVNTEAFF. The chain is built from TRBV6-2 or TRBV6-3 and TRBJ1-1; TCRdb's D call, TRBD1, is unchecked because there is no DNA. CDR3 length equals 14 residues. The V gene's germline CDR1 is MNHEY and CDR2 SVGEGT.